This T cell receptor (beta chain) is drawn from a study of blood T cell repertoires in COVID-19. Study information: Samples came from the United States, Italy and Spain, spanning acute and convalescent COVID-19.

It was during active infection that Seattle patients were enrolled and then longitudinally followed. In germline, CDR1 is SGHKS, CDR2 YYEKEE (reference sequence). Trimming stripped 4 bases from V and 0 bases from J, with 14 bases between. The length of the CDR3 is 16 residues. As processed by the authors: For nucleated cells, counts were estimated from reference gene primer amplification. Profiling relied on immunoSEQ multiplex PCR, and the TCRdb table lists in-frame clones only, not all of them. The DNA gave D and trimming, while V, J and clone size come from that table. This repertoire shows approximately 90,000 clones, just under 80% found once; its top ten account for approximately 6.3%.

The TCR was taken from a man between 70 and 80 years old with COVID-19, enrolled during active disease. The specimen sequenced was peripheral blood. The chain has TRBV5-5 and TRBJ2-1, with unresolved D. CDR3 sequence: CASSLSWSSSYNEQFF. CDR3 nucleotides: TGTGCCAGCAGCCTATCATGGAGTAGCTCCTACAATGAGCAGTTCTTC.